The clone carrying this T cell receptor beta chain was seen more than once but under ten times. Antigen: not known. V lost 11 bases to trimming and J lost 2 bases, with 18 bases between them. The CDR3 is 14 residues long. Germline-derived CDR1 and CDR2 are SNHLY and FYNNEI. The sample comes from a study of cytotoxic CD8 clonotypes in ibrutinib-treated CLL. Broader study findings: Increased clonality at ibrutinib response gave way to a return toward baseline at progression. While tracking circulating CD8+ T-cell counts, baseline clonality exceeded that of age-matched healthy donors. Once treatment began, public clonotypes, which were uncommon, contracted or stayed stable.

Some clones are missing from TCRdb's copy, which holds only in-frame ones; the method was immunoSEQ multiplex PCR. In the table there are about 140,000 clones, approximately 77% of which are singletons. V gene TRBV2 combines with J gene TRBJ2-5; D ambiguous. The sequencing here drew on PBMCs, taken after 12 months of ibrutinib treatment. This sequence was found in a human donor with chronic lymphocytic leukemia. CDR3 coding DNA: TGTGCCGGTTCTCCACCCCTCGAGCAAGAGACCCAGTACTTC. This gives the protein CAGSPPLEQETQYF.